The source of this T cell receptor (beta chain) is a study of blood T cell repertoires in COVID-19. About the study: Sites in the United States, Italy and Spain provided acute and convalescent COVID-19 samples.

Sequenced by immunoSEQ multiplex PCR; TCRdb stores in-frame clones only, minus some. The table has about 14,000 clones, 73% seen once; the top ten hold more than 20%. The receptor's source is a boy aged 2 to 10 with active or convalescent COVID-19. Source material: peripheral blood.

The chain's CDR3 is CSSRGGSKANEQFF. CDR3 in DNA: TGCAGCTCCCGAGGCGGGAGCAAAGCGAATGAGCAGTTCTTC. The rearrangement uses TRBV29-1 and TRBJ2-1; 7 positions match TRBD2. The CDR3 is 14 residues long. Germline loops: CDR1 SQVTM, CDR2 ANQGSEA. V shed 8 bases, J shed 7 bases, and the junction held 14 bases outside the gene matches.